Shown below are 17 T cell receptor beta chains from a single sample sequenced in a study of response to subunit inactivated influenza vaccine. TCRdb called the RT-PCR reads again in MiXCR, with one record for every CDR3 protein. The data contain 500,000 or so distinct CDR3 sequences, about 15% of them singletons. The input for sequencing was CD4+ T cells sorted from PBMCs, taken roughly 24 months after vaccination. These receptors all stem from a man aged 50 to 69 who received an inactivated influenza vaccine.

A few counts support this clonotype. V and J are TRBV6-6 and TRBJ1-1; D is perhaps TRBD1 (5 bases). Per germline, CDR1 MNHNY and CDR2 SVGAGI (reference sequence). This CDR3 has 12 residues. The germline V and J ends were trimmed by 6 bases and 7 bases, with 12 bases remaining between them. CDR3 sequence (DNA): TGTGCCAGCAGACGCCGGGACCTTGAAGCTTTCTTT. It is translated as CASRRRDLEAFF.

The chain employs TRBV6-5 and TRBJ1-5; maybe TRBD1 (6 bases). Per the germline V gene, CDR1 is MNHEY and CDR2 is SVGAGI. The CDR3 covers 16 residues. The V end lost 2 bases, the J end lost 1 base, and 12 bases lay between the germline ends. In DNA, the CDR3 is TGTGCCAGCAGTTACGGGGCGAGGGGGAGCAATCAGCCCCAGCATTTT. Amino acid sequence: CASSYGARGSNQPQHF.

This chain connects TRBV5-1 to TRBJ2-1; no firm D call. V was shortened by 0 bases and J by 5 bases, with 9 bases between the two germline ends. The CDR3 has 14 amino acids. Germline V gives CDR1 SGHRS, CDR2 YFSETQ. CDR3 in DNA: TGCGCCAGCAGCTTGGACCGAGGCCACAATGAGCAGTTCTTC. Its translation: CASSLDRGHNEQFF. Using reference TRBV5-1 and TRBJ2-1 for the parts outside the CDR3, the full variable domain is KAGVTQTPRYLIKTRGQQVTLSCSPISGHRSVSWYQQTPGQGLQFLFEYFSETQRNKGNFPGRFSGRQFSNSRSEMNVSTLELGDSALYLCASSLDRGHNEQFFGPGTRLTVL.

This clonotype has just a few counts. The chain employs TRBV4-3 and TRBJ2-5; D tentatively reads TRBD1 or TRBD2 (5 bases each). This CDR3 spans 14 amino acids. CDR1 is LGHNA, CDR2 YSLEER, per germline. V gave up 0 bases and J gave up 5 bases, with 10 bases separating them. Written as DNA, the CDR3 is TGCGCCAGCAGCCAAGAATGGGGGATGGAGACCCAGTACTTC. Translation gives CASSQEWGMETQYF.

This clonotype showed up many times. Mismatch with germline at one junction end may stem from a read error. This chain uses TRBV3-1 with TRBJ1-5; D may be TRBD1 (6 bases). The germline V gene has CDR1 LGHDT and CDR2 YNNKEL (reference sequence). The CDR3 runs 15 residues. Written as DNA, the CDR3 is TGCGCCAGCAGCCAAGTCCCAGGGGGCAATCAGCCCCAGCATTTT. This sequence encodes CASSQVPGGNQPQHF.

This rearrangement joins TRBV5-1 to TRBJ2-3; 7 bases are a match to TRBD2. The germline gives CDR1 SGHRS, CDR2 YFSETQ. V was pared by 7 bases and J by 0 bases, with 2 bases of the junction left unmatched. This CDR3 has 13 residues. The CDR3 region is CASGGESTDTQYF. CDR3 coding DNA: TGCGCCAGCGGGGGGGAAAGCACAGATACGCAGTATTTT.

The chain is built from TRBV15 and TRBJ2-7; D assignment may be TRBD1 or TRBD2 (5 bases each). The CDR3 extends over 14 amino acids. V was trimmed by 0 bases and J by 7 bases, leaving 13 bases between them. Germline V gives CDR1 LNHNV, CDR2 YYDKDF (reference sequence). CDR3 coding DNA: TGTGCCACCAGCAGAGATCGAGGGGTGGGGGAGCAGTACTTC. Residues: CATSRDRGVGEQYF.

This clonotype was picked up a small number of times. Written as DNA, the CDR3 is TGCAGTGCTTCCGGGACCAGGGCGCATCAGTTCTTC. It yields the protein CSASGTRAHQFF. This rearrangement joins TRBV20-1 to TRBJ2-1; D is possibly TRBD1 or TRBD2 (5 bases each). Germline V gene sequence: CDR1 DFQATT, CDR2 SNEGSKA (reference sequence). CDR3 length: 12 amino acids. V was cut by 5 bases and J by 13 bases, with 18 bases left in between.

The rearrangement links TRBV4-3 to TRBJ2-7; 10 nucleotides match TRBD2. Germline loops: CDR1 LGHNA, CDR2 YSLEER. The CDR3 extends over 16 amino acids. The J segment lost 3 bases and the V segment lost 0 bases, leaving 5 bases of the junction unmatched. The CDR3 coding sequence is TGCGCCAGCAGCCAAGATGGGCTAGCGGGAGACTACGAGCAGTACTTC. Translated, it gives CASSQDGLAGDYEQYF.

The V gene is TRBV4-3, the J gene TRBJ2-2; D not resolved. The V and J ends lost 0 bases and 5 bases respectively, with 13 bases between them. Germline CDR1 reads LGHNA; CDR2 reads YSLEER. There are 16 residues in the CDR3. The CDR3 loop is CASSQEPLAVTGELFF. The CDR3, as DNA: TGCGCCAGCAGCCAAGAACCCTTGGCAGTGACCGGGGAGCTGTTTTTT.

This clonotype was recorded many times. V gene TRBV4-1 combines with J gene TRBJ2-7, with 13 bases matching TRBD2. The CDR3 is made up of 19 amino acids. The V and J ends lost 4 bases and 1 base, in that order; junction bases with no gene match: 13. Germline lookup yields CDR1 MGHRA and CDR2 YSYEKL. The CDR3 DNA is TGCGCCAGCAGCCTAATAATGACTAGCGGGGGGCCATCTTCCTACGAGCAGTACTTC. This codes for CASSLIMTSGGPSSYEQYF.

This clonotype came up many times. The chain uses TRBV12-3 or TRBV12-4 and TRBJ1-5; 11 bases are shared with TRBD1. This CDR3 contains 15 residues. Trimming removed 4 bases from V and 5 bases from J; junction bases left unmatched: 4. CDR3 in amino acids: CASSSTDRGHQPQHF. The DNA for the CDR3 is TGTGCCAGCAGTTCGACGGACAGGGGGCATCAGCCCCAGCATTTT.

This rearrangement joins TRBV3-1 to TRBJ2-1; 14 bases match TRBD2. After removal of 3 bases from V and 7 bases from J, the junction contained 11 bases not matched to a gene. The germline V gene encodes CDR1 LGHDT and CDR2 YNNKEL (reference sequence). The CDR3 contains 18 residues. The CDR3 nucleotides are TGTGCCAGCAGCCAGCCGACTAGCGGGGGGGCCCTTCGAAATGAGCAGTTCTTC. Protein product: CASSQPTSGGALRNEQFF.

In this sample, this clonotype turned up a few times. The gene calls are TRBV10-1 and TRBJ2-7; perhaps TRBD1 as D (5 bases). Germline-derived CDR1 and CDR2 are WNHNN and SYGVQD (reference sequence). The CDR3 is 15 residues long. V was clipped by 3 bases and J by 7 bases, with 19 bases between them. The CDR3 bases are TGCGCCAGCAGTGATCGGTTCCCCTTACCAGGGGAGCAGTACTTC. Its protein is CASSDRFPLPGEQYF.

This clonotype has just a few counts. The chain carries TRBV14 and TRBJ2-7; 8 bases map to TRBD2. This CDR3 contains 14 residues. Germline V gene lookup returns CDR1 SGHDN and CDR2 FVKESK. V was clipped by 2 bases and J by 6 bases; unmatched bases: 6. This CDR3 reads CASSQLGTRTEQYF. DNA of the CDR3: TGTGCCAGCAGCCAACTCGGGACTAGGACCGAGCAGTACTTC.

This clonotype was detected only a few times. This rearrangement joins TRBV5-5 to TRBJ1-2; TRBD1 matches at 10 bases. This CDR3 spans 17 amino acids. Germline lookup yields CDR1 SGHKS and CDR2 YYEKEE (reference sequence). Unmatched junction bases numbered 12, after V lost 0 bases and J lost 7 bases. The CDR3 spells CASSLVTTGTGVSGYTF. CDR3 nucleotide sequence: TGTGCCAGCAGCTTGGTAACGACCGGGACAGGGGTCTCTGGCTACACCTTC.

This clonotype was counted many times. The chain combines TRBV29-1 with TRBJ1-1; D possibly corresponds to TRBD1 (5 bases). The CDR3 consists of 13 residues. Germline V gives CDR1 SQVTM, CDR2 ANQGSEA. V gave up 6 bases and J gave up 5 bases, with 16 bases separating them. The CDR3 here is CSVAGRAGTEAFF. DNA for the CDR3: TGCAGCGTGGCAGGGAGGGCGGGGACTGAAGCTTTCTTT.